Following are 15 T cell receptor beta chains from one sample sequenced in a study of human T cells and chemical hapten exposure. TCRdb processed the RACE reads anew with MiXCR; each CDR3 protein has one entry. The table records some 74,000 distinct CDR3 sequences, about an eighth of them present only once. Stated time point: patch test 3, about 24 weeks after DPC sensitization. Treatment here: therapeutic diphenylcyclopropenone sensitization with weekly scalp DPC. Sample: whole blood, taken in connection with sensitization to the hapten diphenylcyclopropenone (DPC). Source of these receptors: a woman aged 45 to 65 with alopecia areata. Some clones in this sample may be carry-over from other donors' samples.

The genes are TRBV5-5 and TRBJ2-2; tentative D call: TRBD2 (6 bases). The V and J ends lost 0 bases and 4 bases respectively, with 7 bases between them. Germline V gives CDR1 SGHKS, CDR2 YYEKEE (reference sequence). This CDR3 has 14 amino acids. The CDR3: CASSLGGTTGELFF. The CDR3 nucleotides read TGTGCCAGCAGCTTGGGCGGGACCACCGGGGAGCTGTTTTTT.

The table lists this clonotype with a few counts. The V call is TRBV29-1, the J call TRBJ2-3; a weak D match, TRBD1 (6 bases). There are 14 residues in the CDR3. In germline, CDR1 is SQVTM, CDR2 ANQGSEA. The ends were cut back, 6 bases at V and 5 bases at J, with 18 bases in the middle. CDR3 nucleotide sequence: TGCAGCGTAAACAGGGTAATTCGGGTAGATACGCAGTATTTT. It encodes CSVNRVIRVDTQYF.

This clonotype was seen a few times. This rearrangement joins TRBV12-3 or TRBV12-4 to TRBJ2-3, with D hard to call. Deletions cut 2 bases from V and 1 base from J, with 10 bases between. The CDR3 is 15 amino acids. The CDR3 here is CASSLTLTGTDTQYF. The CDR3 DNA is TGTGCCAGCAGTTTAACCCTTACGGGCACAGATACGCAGTATTTT.

This clonotype was detected only a few times. The rearrangement uses TRBV12-3 or TRBV12-4 and TRBJ2-1; the D gene is possibly TRBD1 (6 bases). V shed 6 bases and J shed 0 bases, with 18 bases lying between them. This CDR3 is built from 17 residues. The CDR3 DNA sequence: TGTGCCAGCAGGCCCGGTAACAGGGTGGGCTCCTACAATGAGCAGTTCTTC. Residues: CASRPGNRVGSYNEQFF.

This clonotype was observed at least ten times. The chain's CDR3 is CASSPTTAGPDYYEQYF. The CDR3 DNA reads as TGTGCCAGCTCACCTACCACCGCGGGGCCAGACTACTACGAGCAGTACTTC. The V gene is TRBV18, the J gene TRBJ2-7, with D possibly matching TRBD2 (6 bases). V lost 3 bases, J lost 3 bases, and 21 bases lay in between. CDR3 length: 17 residues. Germline loops: CDR1 KGHSH, CDR2 LQKENI. Variable domain in full (rest from reference TRBV18 and TRBJ2-7): NAGVMQNPRHLVRRRGQEARLRCSPMKGHSHVYWYRQLPEEGLKFMVYLQKENIIDESGMPKERFSAEFPKEGPSILRIQQVVRGDSAAYFCASSPTTAGPDYYEQYFGPGTRLTVT.

The rearrangement joins TRBV4-1 to TRBJ2-2; tentatively, D is TRBD1 or TRBD2 (5 bases each). The CDR3 extends over 17 amino acids. The germline CDR1 and CDR2 sequences are MGHRA and YSYEKL. V lost 2 bases to trimming and J lost 0 bases, with 13 bases between them. The CDR3: CASSQFMRGANTGELFF. The DNA of the CDR3 is TGCGCCAGCAGCCAATTTATGAGGGGCGCGAACACCGGGGAGCTGTTTTTT.

This clonotype was detected only a few times. The genes are TRBV12-3 or TRBV12-4 and TRBJ1-1, with TRBD1 as a possible D gene (5 bases). The length of the CDR3 is 14 residues. V shed 3 bases and J shed 1 base, with 9 bases lying between them. Here the CDR3 reads CASSFQGGNTEAFF. The CDR3, as DNA: TGTGCCAGCAGTTTCCAGGGAGGGAACACTGAAGCTTTCTTT.

This clonotype was seen ten or more times. V and J are TRBV3-1 and TRBJ2-1, with D possibly TRBD2 on 6 matching bases. Germline V gives CDR1 LGHDT, CDR2 YNNKEL (reference sequence). The V end lost 5 bases, the J end lost 10 bases, and 12 bases lay between the germline ends. This CDR3 has 12 residues. The CDR3 DNA reads as TGTGCCAGCAGCGGCGGGGTTATAGAGCAGTTCTTC. This encodes CASSGGVIEQFF.

This sequence joins TRBV13 and TRBJ2-5, with unresolved D. V was trimmed by 0 bases and J by 4 bases, leaving 9 bases between them. Per the germline V gene, CDR1 is PRHDT and CDR2 is FYEKMQ (reference sequence). The CDR3 totals 14 residues. The CDR3 spells CASSLGRQLETQYF. Here the CDR3 DNA reads TGTGCCAGCAGCTTAGGTCGGCAGCTAGAGACCCAGTACTTC.

This clonotype was counted a few times. The genes are TRBV6-6 and TRBJ1-1; D call uncertain. CDR1 is MNHNY and CDR2 is SVGAGI in the germline V gene (reference sequence). The CDR3 extends over 15 amino acids. With 2 bases removed from V and 1 base from J, the gap between germline ends came to 11 bases. The CDR3 loop is CASSYGPNGNTEAFF. The DNA for the CDR3 is TGTGCCAGCAGTTACGGGCCGAACGGGAACACTGAAGCTTTCTTT.

V usage is TRBV21-1 and J usage is TRBJ1-3. TRBV21-1 is labeled a pseudogene. This CDR3 has 14 residues. CDR3 DNA: TGTGCCAGCAGCAAAGAGGGGAGGGGAAACACCATATATTTT. Protein: CASSKEGRGNTIYF.

The CDR3 loop reads CASKGNPPGSTDTQYF. CDR3 in DNA: TGTGCCAGCAAAGGTAACCCCCCGGGAAGCACAGATACGCAGTATTTT. The chain is built from TRBV6-6 and TRBJ2-3, with D perhaps matching TRBD2 (5 bases). Germline CDR1 and CDR2: MNHNY and SVGAGI (reference sequence). The CDR3 extends over 16 amino acids. Trimming took off 7 bases at V and 0 bases at J, with 17 bases between the two ends.

The V gene is TRBV11-2, the J gene TRBJ2-7, with a possible D match to TRBD2 (5 bases). The germline V gene encodes CDR1 SGHAT and CDR2 FQNNGV. Deletions cut 5 bases from V and 6 bases from J, with 17 bases between. This CDR3 region has 14 residues. In nucleotides, the CDR3 is TGTGCCAGCAGCCCGAGAGGACTGAATAGCGAGCAGTACTTC. This encodes CASSPRGLNSEQYF.

This clonotype appeared many times. The chain joins TRBV20-1 to TRBJ1-4; unclear D gene. Germline V gives CDR1 DFQATT, CDR2 SNEGSKA (reference sequence). V lost 8 bases and J lost 4, with 8 bases in between. The CDR3 is 11 amino acids. The CDR3 region has the DNA TGCAGTTCACCTAGTAATGAAAAACTGTTTTTT. This encodes CSSPSNEKLFF.

This clonotype was counted only a few times. The chain recombines TRBV6-6 with TRBJ2-7, with D maybe TRBD1 (6 bases). The CDR3 consists of 15 residues. Germline CDR1 and CDR2: MNHNY and SVGAGI (reference sequence). V lost 6 bases to trimming and J lost 4 bases, with 19 bases between them. The CDR3 spells CASRGDRMTSYEQYF. As DNA, the CDR3 is TGTGCCAGCAGAGGAGACAGGATGACCTCATACGAGCAGTACTTC.